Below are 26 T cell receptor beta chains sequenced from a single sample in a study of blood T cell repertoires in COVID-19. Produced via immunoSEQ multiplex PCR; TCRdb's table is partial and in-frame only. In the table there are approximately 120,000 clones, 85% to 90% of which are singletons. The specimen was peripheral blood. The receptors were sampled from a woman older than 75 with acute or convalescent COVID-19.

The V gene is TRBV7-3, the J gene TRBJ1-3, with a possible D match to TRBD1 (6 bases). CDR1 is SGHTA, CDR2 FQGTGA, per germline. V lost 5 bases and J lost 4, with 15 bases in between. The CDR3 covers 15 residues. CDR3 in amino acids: CASSLNRDIGNTIYF. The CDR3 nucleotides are TGTGCCAGCAGCCTCAACCGGGACATAGGAAACACCATATATTTT.

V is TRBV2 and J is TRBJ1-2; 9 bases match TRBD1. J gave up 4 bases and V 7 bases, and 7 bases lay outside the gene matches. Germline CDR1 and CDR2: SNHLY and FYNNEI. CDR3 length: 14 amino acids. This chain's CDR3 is CASKGDRVAYGYTF. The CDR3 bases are TGTGCCAGCAAGGGGGACAGGGTTGCCTATGGCTACACCTTC.

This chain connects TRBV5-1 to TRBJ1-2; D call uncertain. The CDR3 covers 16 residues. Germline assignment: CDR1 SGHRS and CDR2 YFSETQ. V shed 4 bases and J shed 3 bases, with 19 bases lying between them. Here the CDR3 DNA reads TGCGCCAGCAGCCCCTCGATAGTAACCCCCTACTATGGCTACACCTTC. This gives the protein CASSPSIVTPYYGYTF.

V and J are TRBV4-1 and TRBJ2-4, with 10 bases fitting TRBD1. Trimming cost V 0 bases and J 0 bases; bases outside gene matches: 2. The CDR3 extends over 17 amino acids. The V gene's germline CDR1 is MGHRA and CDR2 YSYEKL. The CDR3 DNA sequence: TGCGCCAGCAGCCAAGATGACAGGGGGCAAGCCAAAAACATTCAGTACTTC. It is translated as CASSQDDRGQAKNIQYF.

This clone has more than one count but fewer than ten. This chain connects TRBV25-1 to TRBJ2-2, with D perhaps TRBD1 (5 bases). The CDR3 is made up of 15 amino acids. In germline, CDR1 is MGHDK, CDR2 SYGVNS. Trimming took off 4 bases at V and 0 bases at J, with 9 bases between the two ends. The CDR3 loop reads CASSATAANTGELFF. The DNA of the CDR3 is TGTGCCAGCAGTGCGACAGCCGCGAACACCGGGGAGCTGTTTTTT.

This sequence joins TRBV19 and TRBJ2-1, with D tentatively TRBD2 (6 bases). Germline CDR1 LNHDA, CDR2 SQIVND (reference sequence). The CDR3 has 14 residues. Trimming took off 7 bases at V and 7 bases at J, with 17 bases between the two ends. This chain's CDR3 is CASITPGTSNEQFF. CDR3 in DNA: TGTGCCAGTATTACCCCGGGGACTTCGAATGAGCAGTTCTTC. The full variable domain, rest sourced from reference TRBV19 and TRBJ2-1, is DGGITQSPKYLFRKEGQNVTLSCEQNLNHDAMYWYRQDPGQGLRLIYYSQIVNDFQKGDIAEGYSVSREKKESFPLTVTSAQKNPTAFYLCASITPGTSNEQFFGPGTRLTVL.

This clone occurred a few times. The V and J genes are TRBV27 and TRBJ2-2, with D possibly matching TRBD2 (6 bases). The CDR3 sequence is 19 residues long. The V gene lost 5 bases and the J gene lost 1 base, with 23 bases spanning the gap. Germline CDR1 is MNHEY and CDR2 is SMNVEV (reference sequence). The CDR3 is CASSTILHGTWLNTGELFF. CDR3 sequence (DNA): TGTGCCAGCAGTACCATCTTACACGGGACTTGGTTGAACACCGGGGAGCTGTTTTTT.

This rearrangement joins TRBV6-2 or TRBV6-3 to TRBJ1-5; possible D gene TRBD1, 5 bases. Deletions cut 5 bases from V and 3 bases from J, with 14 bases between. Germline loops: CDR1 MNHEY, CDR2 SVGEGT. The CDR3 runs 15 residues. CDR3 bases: TGTGCCAGCAGTAAGCCGACAGCGAACAATCAGCCCCAGCATTTT. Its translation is CASSKPTANNQPQHF.

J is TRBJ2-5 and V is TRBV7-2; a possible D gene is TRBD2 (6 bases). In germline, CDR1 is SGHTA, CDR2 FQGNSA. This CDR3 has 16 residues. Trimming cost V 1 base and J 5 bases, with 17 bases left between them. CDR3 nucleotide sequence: TGTGCCAGCAGCTTAGGTCCACGCGGAGGGTATGAGACCCAGTACTTC. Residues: CASSLGPRGGYETQYF.

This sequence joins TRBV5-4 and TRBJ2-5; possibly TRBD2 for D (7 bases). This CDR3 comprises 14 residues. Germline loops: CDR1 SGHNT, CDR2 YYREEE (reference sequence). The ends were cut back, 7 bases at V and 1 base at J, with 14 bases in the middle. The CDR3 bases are TGTGCCAGCGGGGAGGGGGGGACCCAAGAGACCCAGTACTTC. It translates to CASGEGGTQETQYF.

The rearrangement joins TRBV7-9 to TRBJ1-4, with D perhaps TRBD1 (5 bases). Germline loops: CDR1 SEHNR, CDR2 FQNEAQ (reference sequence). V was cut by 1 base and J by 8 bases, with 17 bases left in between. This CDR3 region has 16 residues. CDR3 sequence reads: CASSLEGVGYREKLFF. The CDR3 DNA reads TGTGCCAGCAGCTTAGAAGGGGTAGGGTATCGGGAAAAACTGTTTTTT.

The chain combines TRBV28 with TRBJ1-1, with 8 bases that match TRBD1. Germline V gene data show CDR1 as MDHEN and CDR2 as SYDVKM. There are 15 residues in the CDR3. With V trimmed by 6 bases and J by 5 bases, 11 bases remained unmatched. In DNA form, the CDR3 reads TGTGCCAGCAGACCTCCAGGACAGGGATGGACTGAAGCTTTCTTT. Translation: CASRPPGQGWTEAFF. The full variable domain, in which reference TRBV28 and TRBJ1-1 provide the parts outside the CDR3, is DVKVTQSSRYLVKRTGEKVFLECVQDMDHENMFWYRQDPGLGLRLIYFSYDVKMKEKGDIPEGYSVSREKKERFSLILESASTNQTSMYLCASRPPGQGWTEAFFGQGTRLTVV.

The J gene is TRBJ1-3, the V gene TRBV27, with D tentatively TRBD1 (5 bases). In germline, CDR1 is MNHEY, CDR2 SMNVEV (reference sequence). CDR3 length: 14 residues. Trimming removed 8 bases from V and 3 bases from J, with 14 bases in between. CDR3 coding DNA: TGTGCCAGCCGCCCTGGGGGAGGTGGAAACACCATATATTTT. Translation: CASRPGGGGNTIYF.

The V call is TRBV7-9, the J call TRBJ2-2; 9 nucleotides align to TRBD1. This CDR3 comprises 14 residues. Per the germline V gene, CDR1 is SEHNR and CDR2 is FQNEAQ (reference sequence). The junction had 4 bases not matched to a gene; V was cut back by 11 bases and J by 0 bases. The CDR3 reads CAGQGPSNTGELFF. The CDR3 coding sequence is TGTGCCGGACAGGGGCCTTCGAACACCGGGGAGCTGTTTTTT.

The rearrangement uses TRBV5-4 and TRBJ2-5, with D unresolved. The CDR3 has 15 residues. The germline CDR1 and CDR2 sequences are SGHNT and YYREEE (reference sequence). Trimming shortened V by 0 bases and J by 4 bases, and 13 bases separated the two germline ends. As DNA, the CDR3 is TGTGCCAGCAGCTTGGAAAGTTCTGTGGCAGAGACCCAGTACTTC. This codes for CASSLESSVAETQYF.

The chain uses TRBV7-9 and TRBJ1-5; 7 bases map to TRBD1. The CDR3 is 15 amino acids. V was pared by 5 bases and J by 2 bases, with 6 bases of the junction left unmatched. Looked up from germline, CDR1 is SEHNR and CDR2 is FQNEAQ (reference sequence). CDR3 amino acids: CASSAGQAGNQPQHF. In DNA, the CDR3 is TGTGCCAGCAGCGCCGGACAGGCTGGCAATCAGCCCCAGCATTTT.

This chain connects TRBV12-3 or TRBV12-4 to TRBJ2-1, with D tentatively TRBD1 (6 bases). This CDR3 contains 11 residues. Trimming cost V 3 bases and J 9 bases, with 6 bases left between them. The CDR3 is CASSLGAEQFF. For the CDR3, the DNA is TGTGCCAGCAGTTTGGGGGCTGAGCAGTTCTTC.

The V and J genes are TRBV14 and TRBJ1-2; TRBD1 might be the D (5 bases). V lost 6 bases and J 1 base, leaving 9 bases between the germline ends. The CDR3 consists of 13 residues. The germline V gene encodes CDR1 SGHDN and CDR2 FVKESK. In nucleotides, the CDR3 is TGTGCCAGCAGTTTCAGGGATAACTATGGCTACACCTTC. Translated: CASSFRDNYGYTF.

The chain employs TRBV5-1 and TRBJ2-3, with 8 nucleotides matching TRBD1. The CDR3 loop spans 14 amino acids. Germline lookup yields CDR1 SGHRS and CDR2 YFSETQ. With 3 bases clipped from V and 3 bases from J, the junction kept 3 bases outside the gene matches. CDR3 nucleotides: TGCGCCAGCAGCTCAACAGGGGGAACAGATACGCAGTATTTT. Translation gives CASSSTGGTDTQYF. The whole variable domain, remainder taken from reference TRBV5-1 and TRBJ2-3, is KAGVTQTPRYLIKTRGQQVTLSCSPISGHRSVSWYQQTPGQGLQFLFEYFSETQRNKGNFPGRFSGRQFSNSRSEMNVSTLELGDSALYLCASSSTGGTDTQYFGPGTRLTVL.

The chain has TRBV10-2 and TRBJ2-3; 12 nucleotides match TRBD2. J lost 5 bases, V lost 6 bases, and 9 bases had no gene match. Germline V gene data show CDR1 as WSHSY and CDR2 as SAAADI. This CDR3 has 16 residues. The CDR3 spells CASRNLAGGYGDTQYF. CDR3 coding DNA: TGCGCCAGCAGAAACCTAGCGGGGGGGTACGGAGATACGCAGTATTTT.

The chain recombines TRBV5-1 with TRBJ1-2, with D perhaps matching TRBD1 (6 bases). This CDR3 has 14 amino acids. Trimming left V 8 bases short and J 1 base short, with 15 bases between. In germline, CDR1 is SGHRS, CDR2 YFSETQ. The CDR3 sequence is CASRPGHNNYGYTF. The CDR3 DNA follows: TGCGCCAGTCGACCGGGACACAATAACTATGGCTACACCTTC.

CDR3 amino acids: CASSRNREIYGYTF. Written as DNA, the CDR3 is TGTGCCAGCAGTCGAAACAGGGAGATCTATGGCTACACCTTC. The chain employs TRBV7-9 and TRBJ1-2; D perhaps matches TRBD1 (6 bases). The CDR3 has 14 amino acids. V was pared by 6 bases and J by 4 bases, with 15 bases between. Germline CDR1 reads SEHNR; CDR2 reads FQNEAQ (reference sequence).

Here the CDR3 reads CASSVGLQNTEAFF. CDR3 DNA: TGTGCCAGCAGCGTTGGACTTCAGAACACTGAAGCTTTCTTT. This sequence joins TRBV9 and TRBJ1-1, with D unresolved. Germline V lookup: CDR1 SGDLS, CDR2 YYNGEE. Trimming took 2 bases from V and 1 from J, leaving 9 bases between them. The CDR3 runs 14 residues. Using reference TRBV9 and TRBJ1-1 for the parts outside the CDR3, the full variable domain is DSGVTQTPKHLITATGQRVTLRCSPRSGDLSVYWYQQSLDQGLQFLIQYYNGEERAKGNILERFSAQQFPDLHSELNLSSLELGDSALYFCASSVGLQNTEAFFGQGTRLTVV.

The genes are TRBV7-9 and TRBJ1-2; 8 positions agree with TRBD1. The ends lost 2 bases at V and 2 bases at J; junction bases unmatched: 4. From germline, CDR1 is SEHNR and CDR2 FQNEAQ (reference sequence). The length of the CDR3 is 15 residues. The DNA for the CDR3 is TGTGCCAGCAGCTTATTGGGACAGGAGAACTATGGCTACACCTTC. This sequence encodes CASSLLGQENYGYTF.

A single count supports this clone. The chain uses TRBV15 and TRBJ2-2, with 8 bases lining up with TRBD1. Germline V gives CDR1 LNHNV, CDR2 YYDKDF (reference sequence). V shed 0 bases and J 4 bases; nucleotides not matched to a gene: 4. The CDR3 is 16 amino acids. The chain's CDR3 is CATSRDRTGITGELFF. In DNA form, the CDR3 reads TGTGCCACCAGCAGAGATAGGACAGGGATCACCGGGGAGCTGTTTTTT. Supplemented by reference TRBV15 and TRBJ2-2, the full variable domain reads DAMVIQNPRYQVTQFGKPVTLSCSQTLNHNVMYWYQQKSSQAPKLLFHYYDKDFNNEADTPDNFQSRRPNTSFCFLDIRSPGLGDTAMYLCATSRDRTGITGELFFGEGSRLTVL.

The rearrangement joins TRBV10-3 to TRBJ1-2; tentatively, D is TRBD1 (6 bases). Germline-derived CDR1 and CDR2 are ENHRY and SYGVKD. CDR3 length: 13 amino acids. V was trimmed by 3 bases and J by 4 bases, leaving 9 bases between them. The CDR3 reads CAISEGGFYGYTF. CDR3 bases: TGTGCCATCAGTGAAGGGGGTTTCTATGGCTACACCTTC.